This T cell receptor beta chain was profiled in a study of human T cells and chemical hapten exposure listed by TCRdb under 2021. With regard to the full study: For sensitization, 2% DPC in acetone was applied to a roughly 2 cm by roughly 2 cm area of upper inner arm skin. Throughout the study period of about 25 weeks, patients also received therapeutic DPC doses to the scalp every week. Patch tests used Finn chambers with 0.01% DPC on the upper back, scored after 6 days by International Contact Dermatitis Research Group standards. The mostly female patient cohort included alopecia areata with under or over 50% scalp involvement, alopecia totalis and alopecia universalis. Libraries were combined into a pool for sequencing, and differences in TCR yield between samples came mainly from small differences in library volumes within the pool. This study followed changes in the peripheral blood TCR repertoire in vivo during primary and secondary sensitization of alopecia patients to the hapten diphenylcyclopropenone (DPC). Blood was sampled from patients pre-sensitization (week 0) and at 2, 6 and about 24 weeks after DPC sensitization. Roughly 30 alopecia patients gave blood for TCR sequencing at one to four time points (pre-sensitization, 2, 6 and 24 weeks). Study-level results and caveats: Repeated subsampling changed both the strength of the expansion versus patch-test correlation and the threshold at which that correlation became significant. Compared with pre-sensitization or healthy control sets, expanded TCRs formed significantly more large CDR3 similarity clusters, which is consistent with antigen-driven responses. The number of PT1 expanded TCRs positively correlated with patch test score, significant at thresholds 8, 16 and 32 but not 4. All patients had alopecia, a presumed autoimmune disease, so their immune response might differ from that of healthy individuals. The number of TCRs above 1 in 1000 frequency did not change with DPC sensitization; there was no evidence of global repertoire structure alterations.

Trimming removed 4 bases from V and 6 bases from J, leaving 27 bases between the germline ends. The CDR3 numbers 18 residues from cysteine through phenylalanine. Here the CDR3 DNA is all that survives: 54 bases in frame from base 1. The germline V gene encodes CDR1 SGHTA and CDR2 FQGNSA. According to the study, the label for this sample's time point signals: patch test 3, about 24 weeks after DPC sensitization. The treatment or condition label here, explained by the study, means: therapeutic diphenylcyclopropenone sensitization with weekly scalp DPC. At every patch-test visit, the blood draw took place before the patch test was put on. Patients were considered eligible if aged 18 to 70, diagnosed with alopecia and deemed suitable for DPC therapy, and patients were excluded if pregnant. Total RNA was isolated from unfractionated whole blood collected in Tempus Blood RNA tubes. The library was generated by RACE. The data were produced on a NextSeq 500. During library preparation, unique molecular identifiers were attached to individual cDNA molecules so that TCRs could be counted in a quantitative, reproducible way. Both TCR alpha and TCR beta chains were sequenced from each blood RNA sample. In the paper's pipeline: The median number of TCRs per sample was approximately 96,000, ranging from about 23,224 to 700,000. V, J and CDR3 annotation of the TCR reads was performed with the Decombinator software suite. To make PS versus PT1 abundance plots, every sample was subsampled to the same number of TCRs (28,000). TCRs were defined as expanded if absent before sensitization and observed at least eight times at the 2-week time point. TCRdb cleaned the public reads at Q25 with fastp, built clones with MiXCR and kept in-frame beta chains. When rows share a CDR3 protein, they turn into one entry using the most common DNA and genes. It is TCRdb's table, rather than the study itself, that gives the V and J calls and clone size. The sample table contains 50,000 or so distinct CDR3 sequences; only one count was recorded for 8% to 10% of them. The ten largest clonotypes hold roughly 17% of the sample.

Concerning this clonotype itself: The antigen it binds to is not known. Base qualities were left out, and no much larger clone turns up one base away.

Sequencing used whole blood, obtained in connection with sensitization to the hapten diphenylcyclopropenone (DPC). The sequence links TRBV7-2 to TRBJ1-1; TRBD1 could be the D gene, as 5 bases match. This receptor was taken from a woman between 35 and 50 years old with alopecia areata. Some clones in this sample may be carry-over from other donors' samples. The nucleotides are TGTGCCAGCAGCTCAGCATCGGGGCCGGGACGGGGTAACCCTGAAGCTTTCTTT. Its coded protein is CASSSASGPGRGNPEAFF.